The TCR beta chain under discussion was sequenced for a study of T cell responses to AZD1222 COVID-19 vaccine. Data came from immunoSEQ multiplex PCR; TCRdb stores just in-frame clones and leaves some out. The table records more than 95,000 clones, around 92% of them present only once. Trimming took off 0 bases at V and 3 bases at J, with 6 bases between the two ends. Germline values: CDR1 ENHRY, CDR2 SYGVKD. The length of the CDR3 is 13 residues. The TCR originated in an adult in good health. The sequencing here drew on peripheral blood, taken on day 0 of AZD1222 vaccination. This chain joins TRBV10-3 and TRBJ2-7; D not certain. CDR3 sequence reads: CAISESVGYEQYF. DNA of the CDR3: TGTGCCATCAGTGAGTCAGTCGGCTACGAGCAGTACTTC.